Below are 9 T cell receptor beta chains sequenced from a single sample in a study of prognosis after radiotherapy for stage I lung cancer. Genomic DNA was the source, and TCR beta CDR3 was amplified from it by two-round multiplex PCR. Primers specific to each TRBV and TRBJ gene were used in first-round PCR. TCRdb itself ran the multiplex PCR reads through MiXCR, one entry per CDR3 protein. This table holds around 20,000 distinct CDR3 sequences, roughly 55% found once. The input for sequencing was PBMCs, taken before or after stereotactic body radiation therapy (not recorded which). The receptors stem from a donor aged 50 or older with non-small cell lung cancer.

On this clonotype: One end of the junction is discordant with germline, which a read error may explain. This chain joins TRBV20-1 and TRBJ1-5; D ambiguous. Per the germline V gene, CDR1 is DFQATT and CDR2 is SNEGSKA (reference sequence). CDR3 length: 13 residues. The CDR3 spells CSAGGREQQPRHF. For the CDR3, the DNA is TGCAGTGCCGGTGGGAGGGAACAACAGCCCCGGCATTTT.

Remarks on this clonotype: This likely traces to a read error, being one base from a far larger clone. This chain joins TRBV10-3 and TRBJ2-1; 9 bases are shared with TRBD2. Germline V gene sequence: CDR1 ENHRY, CDR2 SYGVKD. The CDR3 contains 13 residues. The DNA of the CDR3 is TGTGCCAGCAGTGAATCTAGCGGGACGGGGCAGTTCTTC. As protein: CASSESSGTGQFF.

V usage is TRBV28 and J usage is TRBJ2-7, with 7 bases matching TRBD1. This CDR3 is 15 amino acids long. Germline trimming cut 3 bases from V and 3 bases from J; bases unmatched to any gene: 8. Germline loops: CDR1 MDHEN, CDR2 SYDVKM. The CDR3 reads CASSFPDRVFYEQYF. The CDR3, as DNA: TGTGCCAGCAGTTTCCCCGACAGGGTGTTCTACGAGCAGTACTTC.

In its sample, this clonotype is medium-sized. The V call is TRBV20-1, the J call TRBJ1-2; D is uncertain. V lost 3 bases to trimming and J lost 4 bases, with 9 bases between them. CDR1 DFQATT and CDR2 SNEGSKA come from the germline V gene (reference sequence). The CDR3 spans 12 residues. Here the CDR3 DNA reads TGCAGTGCTAGGCGCGGACTCTATGGCTACACCTTC. This sequence encodes CSARRGLYGYTF.

At least ten counts were recorded for this clonotype. The chain has TRBV28 and TRBJ1-4, with 9 bases aligning to TRBD1. V was pared by 7 bases and J by 7 bases, with 4 bases of the junction left unmatched. The germline V gene encodes CDR1 MDHEN and CDR2 SYDVKM. This CDR3 is 13 amino acids long. The CDR3: CASNTGGGEKLFF. CDR3 DNA sequence: TGTGCCAGCAACACAGGGGGCGGTGAAAAACTGTTTTTT.

DNA for the CDR3: TGTGCCAGCAGTTTCAGGCCTGCGCGTAGTGAGCAGTACTTC. Translated, it gives CASSFRPARSEQYF. The chain combines TRBV27 with TRBJ2-7, with D uncertain. The CDR3 is 14 residues long. CDR1 is MNHEY and CDR2 is SMNVEV in the germline V gene (reference sequence). V lost 3 bases and J lost 7, with 16 bases in between.

At least ten counts were recorded for this clonotype. The genes are TRBV5-1 and TRBJ2-7, with 7 bases fitting TRBD2. The CDR3 is made up of 15 amino acids. The junction had 7 bases not matched to a gene; V was cut back by 0 bases and J by 4 bases. Per germline, CDR1 SGHRS and CDR2 YFSETQ. The chain's CDR3 is CASSLAGLGEYEQYF. The CDR3 DNA is TGCGCCAGCAGCTTGGCCGGACTAGGAGAGTACGAGCAGTACTTC.

This clonotype was seen more than once but under ten times. The chain uses TRBV19 and TRBJ1-2; 9 bases are a match to TRBD1. V gave up 5 bases and J gave up 0 bases; unmatched junction bases: 7. CDR3 length equals 16 residues. Per the germline V gene, CDR1 is LNHDA and CDR2 is SQIVND (reference sequence). The CDR3 nucleotides are TGTGCCAGTAGTCCGAGGACAGGGGAGACTAACTATGGCTACACCTTC. This encodes CASSPRTGETNYGYTF.

This clonotype rates as medium-sized. The chain joins TRBV3-1 to TRBJ1-5, with D perhaps TRBD1 (5 bases). Germline assignment: CDR1 LGHDT and CDR2 YNNKEL (reference sequence). The CDR3 sequence is 15 residues long. V dropped 1 base and J dropped 6 bases, with 13 bases sitting between them. CDR3 DNA sequence: TGTGCCAGCAGCCAAGCTCCAGGGACTCGTCAGCCCCAGCATTTT. Translation: CASSQAPGTRQPQHF.